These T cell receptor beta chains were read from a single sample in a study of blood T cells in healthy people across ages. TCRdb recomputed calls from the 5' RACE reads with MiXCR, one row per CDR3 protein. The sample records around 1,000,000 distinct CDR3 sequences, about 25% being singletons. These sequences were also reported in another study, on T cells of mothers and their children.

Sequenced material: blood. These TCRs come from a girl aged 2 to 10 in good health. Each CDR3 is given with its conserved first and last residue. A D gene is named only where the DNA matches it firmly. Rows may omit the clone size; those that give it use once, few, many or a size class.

CASSSQDRGGVETQYF,TGTGCCAGCAGCTCGCAAGATCGGGGGGGCGTGGAGACCCAGTACTTC,TRBJ2-5,TRBV7-2,-,TRBD2
CASSFESGGVGETQYF,TGTGCCAGCAGTTTCGAGAGCGGGGGGGTGGGAGAGACCCAGTACTTC,TRBJ2-5,TRBV6-5,-,TRBD2
CASSFGGNDYTDTQYF,TGTGCCAGCAGTTTCGGCGGGAACGACTACACAGATACGCAGTATTTT,TRBJ2-3,TRBV12-3/TRBV12-4,-,-
CASSVGIGTGNQPQHF,TGTGCCAGCAGCGTAGGCATAGGGACAGGGAACCAGCCCCAGCATTTT,TRBJ1-5,TRBV9,few,TRBD1
CASSFSRRGSSLHYGYTF,TGTGCCAGCAGCTTTAGCCGTAGGGGCTCTTCCCTACACTATGGCTACACCTTC,TRBJ1-2,TRBV13,-,-
CASRQGTPGELFF,TGTGCCAGCAGGCAGGGGACGCCCGGGGAGCTGTTTTTT,TRBJ2-2,TRBV6-2/TRBV6-3,-,-
CASSPLRGTGDKNTEAFF,TGTGCCAGCAGCCCATTACGCGGGACAGGGGATAAGAACACTGAAGCTTTCTTT,TRBJ1-1,TRBV7-2,-,TRBD1
CASSADSFFNSPLHF,TGTGCCAGCAGCGCCGACAGTTTTTTTAATTCACCCCTCCACTTT,TRBJ1-6,TRBV7-2,few,-
CASNTGGPSSYNEQFF,TGTGCCAGCAATACGGGGGGGCCGAGCTCCTACAATGAGCAGTTCTTC,TRBJ2-1,TRBV6-2/TRBV6-3,few,TRBD2
CSASPDTDTQYF,TGCAGTGCTAGCCCAGACACAGATACGCAGTATTTT,TRBJ2-3,TRBV20-1,-,-
CASSLSHPDTQYF,TGTGCCAGCAGCTTATCTCATCCAGATACGCAGTATTTT,TRBJ2-3,TRBV7-2,few,-
CASSQIRGGFGGELFF,TGCGCCAGCAGCCAAATCCGCGGGGGTTTTGGCGGGGAGCTGTTTTTT,TRBJ2-2,TRBV4-1,few,TRBD2
CATSDLGRSSGADTQYF,TGTGCCACCAGTGATTTAGGCCGATCTTCGGGAGCGGATACGCAGTATTTT,TRBJ2-3,TRBV24-1,many,-
CASSYVSSGEANEQFF,TGTGCCAGCAGTTACGTCTCCTCAGGGGAGGCCAATGAGCAGTTCTTC,TRBJ2-1,TRBV28,few,-
CASRQGLETQYF,TGTGCCAGCAGACAGGGGCTAGAGACCCAGTACTTC,TRBJ2-5,TRBV6-6,-,TRBD1
CASIQGQDTEAFF,TGTGCCAGCATTCAAGGACAAGACACTGAAGCTTTCTTT,TRBJ1-1,TRBV6-1,once,-
CATSDSSGVYEQYF,TGTGCCACCAGTGATTCTAGCGGGGTCTACGAGCAGTACTTC,TRBJ2-7,TRBV24-1,few,TRBD2
CASSLSGVLWGEQFF,TGCGCCAGCAGCTTAAGCGGGGTCCTTTGGGGTGAGCAGTTCTTC,TRBJ2-1,TRBV5-1,-,TRBD2
CATIRWGTPNEQFF,TGTGCCACAATTCGATGGGGGACTCCCAATGAGCAGTTCTTC,TRBJ2-1,TRBV5-4,-,-
CAIRSSTERYNEQFF,TGTGCCATCAGATCCTCGACGGAGAGGTACAATGAGCAGTTCTTC,TRBJ2-1,TRBV10-3,few,-
CASSAGGAGEAFF,TGTGCCAGCAGCGCCGGGGGCGCGGGTGAAGCTTTCTTT,TRBJ1-1,TRBV9,once,-
CASSDPGGPTDTQYF,TGTGCCAGCAGCGACCCAGGGGGCCCGACAGATACGCAGTATTTT,TRBJ2-3,TRBV6-1,few,TRBD1
CASSQRALAENNEQFF,TGCGCCAGCAGCCAACGGGCTCTAGCCGAGAACAATGAGCAGTTCTTC,TRBJ2-1,TRBV4-1,few,-